One sample yielded the 21 T cell receptor beta chains listed below, sequenced in a study of long-term antiretroviral therapy in people with HIV. immunoSEQ v3.0 was run at survey level. Data came from immunoSEQ multiplex PCR; TCRdb stores just in-frame clones and leaves some out. The sample has 33,000 or so clones, 80% to 90% seen once. This specimen consisted of unsorted PBMCs, obtained 0.3 years after starting antiretroviral therapy. The source is a man younger than 35 with HIV.

This chain connects TRBV30 to TRBJ2-3, with D perhaps TRBD1 (5 bases). Germline loops: CDR1 GTSNPN, CDR2 SVGIG (reference sequence). The CDR3 covers 13 residues. V was pared by 0 bases and J by 1 base, with 5 bases between. In DNA, the CDR3 is TGTGCCTGGAGTGTAGGGGGCACAGATACGCAGTATTTT. Its protein is CAWSVGGTDTQYF.

This clone was seen once. V and J are TRBV6-5 and TRBJ2-7; 11 bases are a match to TRBD1. This CDR3 contains 15 residues. The J segment lost 4 bases and the V segment lost 0 bases, leaving 2 bases of the junction unmatched. CDR1 and CDR2 from the germline V gene are MNHEY and SVGAGI. This CDR3 is CASSYSRDRGYEQYF. CDR3 bases: TGTGCCAGCAGTTACTCGAGGGACAGGGGGTACGAGCAGTACTTC.

The gene calls are TRBV15 and TRBJ2-7; 7 bases agree with TRBD2. The CDR3 has 14 residues. Germline V gene lookup returns CDR1 LNHNV and CDR2 YYDKDF (reference sequence). The V and J ends lost 9 bases and 2 bases, in that order; junction bases with no gene match: 10. The CDR3 loop is CATRVAGSAYEQYF. The CDR3 DNA reads as TGTGCCACACGGGTAGCGGGCTCTGCCTACGAGCAGTACTTC. Variable domain in full (rest from reference TRBV15 and TRBJ2-7): DAMVIQNPRYQVTQFGKPVTLSCSQTLNHNVMYWYQQKSSQAPKLLFHYYDKDFNNEADTPDNFQSRRPNTSFCFLDIRSPGLGDTAMYLCATRVAGSAYEQYFGPGTRLTVT.

This sequence joins TRBV5-6 and TRBJ2-7; D may be TRBD1 (6 bases). With 2 bases removed from V and 3 bases from J, the gap between germline ends came to 6 bases. This CDR3 is built from 12 residues. Germline V gene sequence: CDR1 SGHDT, CDR2 YYEEEE. CDR3 DNA: TGTGCCAGCAGCTTACAGGGCTACGAGCAGTACTTC. Its protein is CASSLQGYEQYF.

The V call is TRBV6-5, the J call TRBJ2-2, with a tentative D call TRBD1 (6 bases). V dropped 7 bases and J dropped 3 bases, with 12 bases sitting between them. The length of the CDR3 is 14 residues. From germline, CDR1 is MNHEY and CDR2 SVGAGI. The CDR3, as DNA: TGTGCCAGCATCGGCAGGGGCGACACCGGGGAGCTGTTTTTT. This encodes CASIGRGDTGELFF.

This chain links TRBV18 with TRBJ1-5; 10 bases line up with TRBD1. The CDR3 has 17 amino acids. CDR1 is KGHSH, CDR2 LQKENI, per germline. V shed 4 bases and J 2 bases; nucleotides not matched to a gene: 8. The CDR3 here is CASSRLTGTGGNQPQHF. The CDR3 DNA follows: TGTGCCAGCTCACGATTAACAGGGACAGGGGGCAATCAGCCCCAGCATTTT.

The V gene is TRBV30, the J gene TRBJ1-2; 8 bases match TRBD1. The junction had 11 bases not matched to a gene; V was cut back by 5 bases and J by 6 bases. Germline-derived CDR1 and CDR2 are GTSNPN and SVGIG (reference sequence). This CDR3 is built from 14 residues. This chain's CDR3 is CAWAWAGGRDGYTF. The CDR3, as DNA: TGTGCCTGGGCCTGGGCAGGGGGCAGGGATGGCTACACCTTC.

The chain joins TRBV9 to TRBJ2-7, with 10 bases that match TRBD1. V shed 4 bases, J shed 6 bases, and the junction held 7 bases outside the gene matches. CDR3 length: 14 amino acids. Looked up from germline, CDR1 is SGDLS and CDR2 is YYNGEE. The chain's CDR3 is CASSYWTGGGEQYF. CDR3 DNA: TGTGCCAGCAGCTACTGGACAGGGGGTGGCGAGCAGTACTTC.

Only one count was recorded for this clone. The rearrangement uses TRBV9 and TRBJ2-7, with TRBD2 matching 10 bases. CDR3 size: 14 residues. Per germline, CDR1 SGDLS and CDR2 YYNGEE. Trimming at V came to 5 bases and at J to 2 bases, leaving 4 bases not matched to a gene. Here the CDR3 reads CASSSGRSAYEQYF. The CDR3 DNA reads as TGTGCCAGCAGTAGCGGGAGGTCCGCCTACGAGCAGTACTTC.

V and J are TRBV5-1 and TRBJ2-5; D gene unclear. The ends were cut back, 5 bases at V and 2 bases at J, with 4 bases in the middle. Germline lookup yields CDR1 SGHRS and CDR2 YFSETQ. This CDR3 comprises 11 residues. This CDR3 reads CASSSQETQYF. The CDR3 DNA is TGCGCCAGCAGTTCTCAAGAGACCCAGTACTTC.

This chain uses TRBV7-9 with TRBJ2-2, with a tentative D call TRBD1 (6 bases). The CDR3 contains 17 residues. The V and J ends lost 5 bases and 0 bases respectively, with 16 bases between them. Germline CDR1 is SEHNR and CDR2 is FQNEAQ (reference sequence). Here the CDR3 reads CASSPQPRGTNTGELFF. CDR3 nucleotides: TGTGCCAGCAGCCCACAACCCAGGGGAACGAACACCGGGGAGCTGTTTTTT.

V gene TRBV5-4 combines with J gene TRBJ1-3; 7 positions agree with TRBD1. The germline gives CDR1 SGHNT, CDR2 YYREEE (reference sequence). The trim removed 3 bases at V and 2 bases at J, leaving 14 bases unmatched. This CDR3 spans 18 amino acids. The CDR3 coding sequence is TGTGCCAGCAGCTCGCGGCAAGACAGGGCATGGACTGGAAACACCATATATTTT. This sequence encodes CASSSRQDRAWTGNTIYF.

CDR3 sequence (DNA): TGTGCCAGCAGCGGTCCGGGACAGGGGGTGCGCGAGCAGTACTTC. Protein sequence: CASSGPGQGVREQYF. The chain joins TRBV2 to TRBJ2-7; 11 bases agree with TRBD1. The CDR3 spans 15 residues. The V and J ends lost 6 bases and 6 bases, in that order; junction bases with no gene match: 10. Per germline, CDR1 SNHLY and CDR2 FYNNEI.

This chain connects TRBV7-9 to TRBJ1-4, with D possibly being TRBD1 (5 bases). In germline, CDR1 is SEHNR, CDR2 FQNEAQ (reference sequence). The CDR3 contains 19 residues. V was pared by 1 base and J by 13 bases, with 31 bases between. CDR3 region: CASSLGGGTNQGFTRGLFF. The CDR3, as DNA: TGTGCCAGCAGCTTAGGTGGAGGAACGAATCAGGGTTTTACTCGTGGACTGTTTTTT.

The chain joins TRBV5-4 to TRBJ2-2; 10 bases agree with TRBD2. CDR3 length: 15 residues. CDR1 SGHNT and CDR2 YYREEE come from the germline V gene (reference sequence). V trimming: 9 bases; J trimming: 5 bases; junction bases outside the gene matches: 10. The CDR3 bases are TGTGCCATCCGGCCAGCGGGAGGGCCTACCGGGGAGCTGTTTTTT. Amino acid sequence: CAIRPAGGPTGELFF.

The J gene is TRBJ1-3, the V gene TRBV15; D unresolved. Germline-derived CDR1 and CDR2 are LNHNV and YYDKDF (reference sequence). The CDR3 consists of 18 residues. V was clipped by 0 bases and J by 0 bases, with 15 bases between them. Here the CDR3 reads CATSRDPAQALSGNTIYF. The CDR3, as DNA: TGTGCCACCAGCAGAGATCCGGCGCAGGCCCTCTCTGGAAACACCATATATTTT. The full variable domain, completed using reference TRBV15 and TRBJ1-3, is DAMVIQNPRYQVTQFGKPVTLSCSQTLNHNVMYWYQQKSSQAPKLLFHYYDKDFNNEADTPDNFQSRRPNTSFCFLDIRSPGLGDTAMYLCATSRDPAQALSGNTIYFGEGSWLTVV.

This chain links TRBV4-1 with TRBJ2-4; 8 bases match TRBD2. The CDR3 runs to 15 residues. Losses at the gene ends were 2 bases for V and 7 bases for J; bases not matched to a gene: 7. Germline lookup yields CDR1 MGHRA and CDR2 YSYEKL. In nucleotides, the CDR3 is TGCGCCAGCAGCCAACTAACTCGGGGGGGGAACATTCAGTACTTC. Amino acid sequence: CASSQLTRGGNIQYF.

This clone was counted only a few times. The CDR3: CASSLLMAYEQYF. The CDR3 region has the DNA TGTGCCAGCAGCCTCCTGATGGCCTACGAGCAGTACTTC. The chain employs TRBV14 and TRBJ2-7, with D hard to call. The germline V and J ends were trimmed by 4 bases and 2 bases, with 9 bases remaining between them. The CDR3 covers 13 residues. Germline CDR1 SGHDN, CDR2 FVKESK.

J is TRBJ2-7 and V is TRBV25-1; D gene uncertain. The length of the CDR3 is 13 residues. Germline V gene data show CDR1 as MGHDK and CDR2 as SYGVNS. V lost 2 bases, J lost 5 bases, and 10 bases lay in between. CDR3 sequence: CASSEDGAHEQYF. CDR3 in DNA: TGTGCCAGCAGTGAAGATGGTGCCCACGAGCAGTACTTC.

The V and J genes are TRBV7-3 and TRBJ2-3, with D unclear. The CDR3 spans 14 residues. The germline V and J ends were trimmed by 5 bases and 0 bases, with 9 bases remaining between them. Germline V gene lookup returns CDR1 SGHTA and CDR2 FQGTGA. The CDR3 nucleotides read TGTGCCAGCAGCCCCATCGGGAGCACAGATACGCAGTATTTT. It yields the protein CASSPIGSTDTQYF.

This clone was counted between two and nine times. The rearrangement links TRBV2 to TRBJ1-3; D is unresolved. V was pared by 6 bases and J by 0 bases, with 9 bases between. CDR1 and CDR2 (germline): SNHLY, FYNNEI. The CDR3 consists of 14 residues. DNA of the CDR3: TGTGCCAGCAGCCAGGACGGCTCTGGAAACACCATATATTTT. Amino acids: CASSQDGSGNTIYF.